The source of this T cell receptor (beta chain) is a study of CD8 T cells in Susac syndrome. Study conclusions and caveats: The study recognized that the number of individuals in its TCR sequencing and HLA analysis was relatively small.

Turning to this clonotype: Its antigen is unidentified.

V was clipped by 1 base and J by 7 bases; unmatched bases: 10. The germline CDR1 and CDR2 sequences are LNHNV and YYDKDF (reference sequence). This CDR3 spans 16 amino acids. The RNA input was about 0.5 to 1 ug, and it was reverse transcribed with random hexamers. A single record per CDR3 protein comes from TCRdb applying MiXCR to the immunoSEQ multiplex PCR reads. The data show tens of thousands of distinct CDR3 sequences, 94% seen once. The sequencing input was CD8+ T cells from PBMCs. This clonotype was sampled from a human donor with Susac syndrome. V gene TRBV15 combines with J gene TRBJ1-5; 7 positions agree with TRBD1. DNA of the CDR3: TGTGCCACCAGCAGAGCCCGACAGGGAGGTGGACAGCCCCAGCATTTT. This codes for CATSRARQGGGQPQHF.